This T cell receptor (beta chain) emerged from a study of CXCR3-negative and CXCR3-positive naive CD8 T cells. Study-wide results and caveats: CXCR3-positive naive cells had TRB CDR3s that were more hydrophobic than CXCR3-negative naive cells had. TRBV-TRBJ usage was similar across naive CXCR3 subsets but distinct in memory cells. Diversity ran similarly high across both naive subsets but far lower in memory CD8+ cells.

The length of the CDR3 is 15 residues. Germline lookup yields CDR1 GTSNPN and CDR2 SVGIG (reference sequence). Turning to this clonotype: What it binds is unknown.

UMI-labeled 5' RACE TRB cDNA libraries were prepared from the cells. TCRdb re-called the 5' RACE reads; every CDR3 protein appears as one record, without DNA. The table lists some 99,000 distinct CDR3 sequences. The sample taken for sequencing was naive CXCR3+ CD8+ T cells from blood. The subset here: CD45RO-CCR7+CD27+CD95- naive CD8+ T cells expressing CXCR3 (TNR3+). The clonotype was recovered from a human donor in good health. Some clones in this sample may be carry-over from other donors' samples. V is TRBV30 and J is TRBJ2-7; the D call from TCRdb, TRBD1, cannot be confirmed without DNA. Here the CDR3 reads CAWSDYRGNLYEQYF.